This record concerns one T cell receptor (beta chain) sequence. Its antigen is as yet unknown. These data are taken from a study of cytomegalovirus exposure and HLA in healthy donors. Donors consisted of healthy bone marrow donors. PCR employed 60 Vbeta and 13 Jbeta primers. Generated by immunoSEQ multiplex PCR, the TCRdb table keeps only in-frame clones and is missing some. The sample lists 150,000 to 200,000 clones; approximately 81% were seen once. Between the trimmed V and J ends, which lost 7 bases and 2 bases, there was a span of 13 bases. The germline gives CDR1 SGHTA, CDR2 FQGNSA. The CDR3 extends over 14 amino acids. Study-level points and caveats: HLA alleles showed associations with roughly 17,000 TCR beta sequences in a later analysis, at a 0.05 false discovery rate.

The TCR originated in a man aged 50 or older in good health and CMV-seronegative. The material sequenced was PBMCs. The chain recombines TRBV7-2 with TRBJ2-3, with D possibly matching TRBD2 (5 bases). This CDR3 is CASKTRVYTDTQYF. CDR3 coding DNA: TGTGCCAGCAAGACGAGGGTCTACACAGATACGCAGTATTTT.